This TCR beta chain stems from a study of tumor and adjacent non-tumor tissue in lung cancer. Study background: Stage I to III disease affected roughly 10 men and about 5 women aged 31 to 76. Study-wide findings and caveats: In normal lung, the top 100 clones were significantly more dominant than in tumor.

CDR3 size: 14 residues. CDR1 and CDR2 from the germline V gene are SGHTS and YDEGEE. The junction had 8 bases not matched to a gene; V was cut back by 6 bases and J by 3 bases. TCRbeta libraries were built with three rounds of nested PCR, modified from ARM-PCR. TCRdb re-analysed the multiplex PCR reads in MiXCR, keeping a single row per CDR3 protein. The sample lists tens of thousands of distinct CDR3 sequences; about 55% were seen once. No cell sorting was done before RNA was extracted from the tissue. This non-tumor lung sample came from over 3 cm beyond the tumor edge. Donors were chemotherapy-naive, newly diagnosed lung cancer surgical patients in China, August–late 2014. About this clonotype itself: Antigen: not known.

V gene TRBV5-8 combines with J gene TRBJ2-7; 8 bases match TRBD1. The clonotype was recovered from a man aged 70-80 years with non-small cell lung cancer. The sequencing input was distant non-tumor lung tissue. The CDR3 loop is CASTAAGGFYEQYF. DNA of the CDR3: TGTGCCAGCACAGCGGCAGGGGGCTTCTACGAGCAGTACTTC.